Detailed here is one TCR beta chain. These data belong to a study of blood T cell repertoires in COVID-19. Study details: COVID-19 samples from acute and convalescent phases originated in the United States, Italy and Spain. Sources were T cells, B-cell-depleted T cells, or PBMCs; the material itself was cDNA or gDNA.

Authors' methods: For nucleated cells, counts were estimated from reference gene primer amplification. The repertoire was sequenced with immunoSEQ multiplex PCR; TCRdb's copy has only in-frame clones and lacks some. V and J calls and clone size are copied from that table; D and trimming were computed from the DNA. The table includes approximately 200,000 clones, about 88% detected once. This CDR3 is 15 amino acids long. Germline assignment: CDR1 MNHEY and CDR2 SMNVEV (reference sequence). The V end lost 3 bases, the J end lost 4 bases, and 15 bases lay between the germline ends. The sample comprised peripheral blood. J is TRBJ1-1 and V is TRBV27, with D perhaps matching TRBD1 (5 bases). This TCR came from a man under 40 with acute or convalescent COVID-19. The CDR3 nucleotides read TGTGCCAGCAGTTTTTCTCAGCAGGGAGGCACTGAAGCTTTCTTT. Translated: CASSFSQQGGTEAFF.